This T cell receptor (beta chain) is drawn from a study of cytomegalovirus exposure and HLA in healthy donors. Findings and caveats of the study: Despite most TCR sequences being rare, some public TCRs occurred in many donors. Cytomegalovirus-associated TCR beta chains were listed, numbering 150 to 200.

Germline lookup yields CDR1 MNHEY and CDR2 SMNVEV (reference sequence). Deletions cut 2 bases from V and 5 bases from J, with 13 bases between. The CDR3 length is 14 residues. With regard to this clone: Antigen unknown.

Produced via immunoSEQ multiplex PCR; TCRdb's table is partial and in-frame only. This table holds about 140,000 clones, roughly 81% found once. The origin of this receptor is a woman in her 30s in good health and CMV-seronegative. The chain couples TRBV27 to TRBJ2-7, with D unclear. The sequenced material came from PBMCs. The CDR3 region is CASSLISLSDEQYF. CDR3 nucleotides: TGTGCCAGCAGTTTAATTAGTTTATCGGACGAGCAGTACTTC.